This T cell receptor (beta chain) came from a study of T cells in Graves' hyperthyroidism and ophthalmopathy. Study-wide results and limits: Ophthalmopathy and stable hyperthyroidism were separated by a 13 V-J model. Most thyroid clonotypes with frequency above 0.001 were detected in blood.

Uncontrolled infection, other autoimmune disease, pregnancy and lactation each barred patients from inclusion. J was trimmed by 9 bases and V by 0 bases; bases with no gene match: 7. The CDR3 runs to 15 residues. Germline V gene lookup returns CDR1 MNHNS and CDR2 SASEGT. This clonotype was seen more than once but under ten times. Its specificity is unknown. Amplified TCR beta CDR3 regions came from RNA transcripts. The HTBI primer set was used in a first-round RT-PCR of the TCR CDR3. One entry per CDR3 protein, called by TCRdb with MiXCR from the multiplex PCR reads. Of some 500,000 distinct CDR3 sequences detected, 15% to 20% appear once; the ten largest clones hold 25% to 30%.

The V call is TRBV6-1, the J call TRBJ2-1; 8 nucleotides agree with TRBD2. The origin of this receptor is a woman aged 30 to 39 with Graves' ophthalmopathy. The material sequenced was blood. The CDR3 loop reads CASSEALGLAGEQFF. The DNA of the CDR3 is TGTGCCAGCAGTGAAGCCCTCGGACTAGCTGGTGAGCAGTTCTTC.